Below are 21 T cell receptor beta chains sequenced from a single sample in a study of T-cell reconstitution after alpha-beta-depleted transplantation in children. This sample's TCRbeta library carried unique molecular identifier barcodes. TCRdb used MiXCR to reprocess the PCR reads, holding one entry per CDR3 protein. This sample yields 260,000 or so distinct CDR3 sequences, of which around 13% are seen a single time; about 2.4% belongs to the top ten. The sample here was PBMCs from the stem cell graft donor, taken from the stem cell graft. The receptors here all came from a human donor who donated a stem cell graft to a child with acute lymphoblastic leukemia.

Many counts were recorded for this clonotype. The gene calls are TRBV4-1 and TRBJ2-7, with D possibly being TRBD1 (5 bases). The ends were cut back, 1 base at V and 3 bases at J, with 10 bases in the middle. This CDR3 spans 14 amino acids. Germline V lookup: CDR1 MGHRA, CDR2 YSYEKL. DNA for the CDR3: TGCGCCAGCAGCCAAGGACAGAGCCTCTACGAGCAGTACTTC. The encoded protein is CASSQGQSLYEQYF.

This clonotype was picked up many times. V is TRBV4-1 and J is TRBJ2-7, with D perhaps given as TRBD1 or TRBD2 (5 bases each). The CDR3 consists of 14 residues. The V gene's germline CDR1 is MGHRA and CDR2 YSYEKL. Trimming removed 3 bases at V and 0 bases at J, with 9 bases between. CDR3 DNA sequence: TGCGCCAGCAGCCACACGGGGCGCTCCTACGAGCAGTACTTC. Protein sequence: CASSHTGRSYEQYF.

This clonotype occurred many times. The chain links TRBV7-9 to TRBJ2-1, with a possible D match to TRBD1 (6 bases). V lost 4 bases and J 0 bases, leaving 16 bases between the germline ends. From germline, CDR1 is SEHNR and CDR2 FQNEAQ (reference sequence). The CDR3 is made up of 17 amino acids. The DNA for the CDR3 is TGTGCCAGCAGCTCCTGGGGGCGGTTGAGCTCCTACAATGAGCAGTTCTTC. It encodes CASSSWGRLSSYNEQFF.

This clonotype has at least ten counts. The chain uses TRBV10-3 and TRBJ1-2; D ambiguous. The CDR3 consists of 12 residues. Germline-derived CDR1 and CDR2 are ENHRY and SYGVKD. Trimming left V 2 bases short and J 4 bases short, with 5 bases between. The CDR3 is CAISEESYGYTF. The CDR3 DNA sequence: TGTGCCATCAGTGAGGAAAGCTATGGCTACACCTTC.

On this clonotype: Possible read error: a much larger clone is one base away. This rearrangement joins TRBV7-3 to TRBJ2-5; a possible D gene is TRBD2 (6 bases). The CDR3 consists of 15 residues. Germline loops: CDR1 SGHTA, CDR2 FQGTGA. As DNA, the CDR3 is TGTGCCAGCCGCTTAAGAGGTGCGGGACAAGAGACCCAGTACTTC. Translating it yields CASRLRGAGQETQYF.

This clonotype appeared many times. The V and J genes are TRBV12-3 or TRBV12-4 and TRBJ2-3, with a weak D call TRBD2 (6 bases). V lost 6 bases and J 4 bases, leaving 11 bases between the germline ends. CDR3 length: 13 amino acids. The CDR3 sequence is CASSRGLADTQYF. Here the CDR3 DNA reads TGTGCCAGCAGCCGGGGGTTGGCAGATACGCAGTATTTT.

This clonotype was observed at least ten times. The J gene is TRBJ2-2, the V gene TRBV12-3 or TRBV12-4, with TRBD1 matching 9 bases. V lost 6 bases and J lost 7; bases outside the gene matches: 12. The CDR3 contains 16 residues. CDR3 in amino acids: CASRRPGQGIVGELFF. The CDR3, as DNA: TGTGCCAGCAGGAGACCGGGACAGGGTATCGTCGGGGAGCTGTTTTTT.

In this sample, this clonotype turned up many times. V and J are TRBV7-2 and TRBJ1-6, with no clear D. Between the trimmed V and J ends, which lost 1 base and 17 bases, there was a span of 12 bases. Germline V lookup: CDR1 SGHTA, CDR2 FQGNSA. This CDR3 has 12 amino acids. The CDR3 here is CASSLVVREIHF. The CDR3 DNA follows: TGTGCCAGCAGCTTAGTGGTCCGGGAGATCCACTTT.

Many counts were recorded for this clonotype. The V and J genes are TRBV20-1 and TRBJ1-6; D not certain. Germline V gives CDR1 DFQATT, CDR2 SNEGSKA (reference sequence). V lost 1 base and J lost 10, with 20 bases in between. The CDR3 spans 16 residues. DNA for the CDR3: TGCAGTGCTAGAGGAAAAGGCCCCACCGAGAGCTCACCCCTCCACTTT. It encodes CSARGKGPTESSPLHF.

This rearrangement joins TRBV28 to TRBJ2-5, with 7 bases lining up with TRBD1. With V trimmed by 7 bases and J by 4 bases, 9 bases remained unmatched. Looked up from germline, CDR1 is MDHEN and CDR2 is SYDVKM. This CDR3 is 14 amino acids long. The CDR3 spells CASIQTGRVETQYF. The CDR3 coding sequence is TGTGCCAGCATCCAGACAGGGCGAGTAGAGACCCAGTACTTC.

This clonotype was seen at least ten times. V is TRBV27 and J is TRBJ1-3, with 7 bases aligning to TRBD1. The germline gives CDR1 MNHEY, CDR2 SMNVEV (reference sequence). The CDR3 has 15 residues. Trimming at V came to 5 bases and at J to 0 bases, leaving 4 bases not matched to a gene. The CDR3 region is CASSPDRISGNTIYF. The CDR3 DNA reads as TGTGCCAGCAGTCCGGACAGGATCTCTGGAAACACCATATATTTT.

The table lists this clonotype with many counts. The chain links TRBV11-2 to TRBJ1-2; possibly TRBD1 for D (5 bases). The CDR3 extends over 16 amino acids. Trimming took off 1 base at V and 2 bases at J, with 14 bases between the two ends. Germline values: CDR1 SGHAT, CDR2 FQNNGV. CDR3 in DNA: TGTGCCAGCAGCTTAGTTCCCCAGGGACTCAACTATGGCTACACCTTC. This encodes CASSLVPQGLNYGYTF.

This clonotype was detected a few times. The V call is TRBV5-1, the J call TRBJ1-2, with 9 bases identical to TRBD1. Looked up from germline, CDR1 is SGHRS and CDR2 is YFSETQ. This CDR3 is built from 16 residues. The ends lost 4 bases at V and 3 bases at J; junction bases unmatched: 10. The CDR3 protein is CASSRSGTGSDYGYTF. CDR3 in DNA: TGCGCCAGCAGCCGCTCCGGGACAGGGTCCGACTATGGCTACACCTTC.

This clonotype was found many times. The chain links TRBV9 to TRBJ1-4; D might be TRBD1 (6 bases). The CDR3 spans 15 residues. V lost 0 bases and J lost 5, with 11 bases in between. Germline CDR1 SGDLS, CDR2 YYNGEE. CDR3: CASSVETGKNEKLFF. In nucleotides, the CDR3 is TGTGCCAGCAGCGTAGAAACAGGGAAGAATGAAAAACTGTTTTTT.

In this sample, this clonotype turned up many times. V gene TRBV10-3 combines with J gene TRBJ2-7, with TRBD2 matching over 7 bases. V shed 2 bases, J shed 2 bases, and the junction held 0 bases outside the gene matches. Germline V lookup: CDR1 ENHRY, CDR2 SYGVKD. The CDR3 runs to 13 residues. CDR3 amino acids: CAISEGTTYEQYF. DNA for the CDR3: TGTGCCATCAGTGAGGGGACTACCTACGAGCAGTACTTC.

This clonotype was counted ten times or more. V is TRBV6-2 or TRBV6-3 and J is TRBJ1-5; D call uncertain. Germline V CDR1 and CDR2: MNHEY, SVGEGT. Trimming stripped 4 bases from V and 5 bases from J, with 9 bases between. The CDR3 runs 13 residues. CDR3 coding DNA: TGTGCCAGCAGTTCCGACGGGGATCAGCCCCAGCATTTT. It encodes CASSSDGDQPQHF.

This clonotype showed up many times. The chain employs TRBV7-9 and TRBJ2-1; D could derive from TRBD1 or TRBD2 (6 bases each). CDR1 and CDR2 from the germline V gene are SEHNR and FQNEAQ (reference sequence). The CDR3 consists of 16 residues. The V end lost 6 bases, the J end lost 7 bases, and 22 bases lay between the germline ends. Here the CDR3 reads CASSKGRGLAPNEQFF. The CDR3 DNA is TGTGCCAGCAGTAAGGGCAGGGGTCTAGCGCCGAATGAGCAGTTCTTC.

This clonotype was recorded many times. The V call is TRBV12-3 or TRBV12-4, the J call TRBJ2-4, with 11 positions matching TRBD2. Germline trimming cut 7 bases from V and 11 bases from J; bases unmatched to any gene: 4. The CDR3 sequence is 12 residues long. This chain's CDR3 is CASTLAGEVQYF. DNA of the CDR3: TGTGCCAGCACACTAGCGGGAGAGGTTCAGTACTTC.

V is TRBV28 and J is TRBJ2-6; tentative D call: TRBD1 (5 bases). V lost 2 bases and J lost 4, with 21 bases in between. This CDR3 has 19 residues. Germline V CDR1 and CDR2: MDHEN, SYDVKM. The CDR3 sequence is CASSLTGAPSLLGANVLTF. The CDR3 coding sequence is TGTGCCAGCAGTTTAACAGGAGCGCCCTCTTTATTAGGGGCCAACGTCCTGACTTTC.

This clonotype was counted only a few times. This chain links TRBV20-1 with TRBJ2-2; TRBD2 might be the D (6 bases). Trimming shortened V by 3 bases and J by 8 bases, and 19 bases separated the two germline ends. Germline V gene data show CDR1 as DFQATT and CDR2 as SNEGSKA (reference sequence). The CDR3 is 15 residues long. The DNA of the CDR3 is TGCAGTGCTAGTAGTGCGCGGGGTCGATCGGGGGAGCTGTTTTTT. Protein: CSASSARGRSGELFF.

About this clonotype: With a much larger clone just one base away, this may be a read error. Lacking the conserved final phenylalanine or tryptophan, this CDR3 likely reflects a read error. CDR3 residues: CSVVGVGLDQPQHL. The DNA of the CDR3 is TGCAGCGTTGTGGGAGTCGGTCTAGATCAGCCCCAGCATTTG. The chain is built from TRBV29-1 and TRBJ1-5; no definite D call. There are 14 residues in the CDR3. Germline loops: CDR1 SQVTM, CDR2 ANQGSEA. V lost 4 bases and J 5 bases, leaving 15 bases between the germline ends.